A selection of T cell receptor beta chains follows, all from one sample in a study of blood T cells in healthy people across ages. TCRdb re-derived calls from the 5' RACE reads in MiXCR, one entry per CDR3 protein. The table shows around 800,000 distinct CDR3 sequences, with about 53% occurring only once. Source material: blood. These receptors were taken from a man older than 75 in good health. Each CDR3 is given with its conserved first and last residue. The D gene is left open where the match is weak. Expanded clones get a size class; other rows say once, few or many, or leave the size out.

TRBV3-1	NA	TRBJ1-2	TRBD1	TGTGCCAGCAGCCAAGCAGGGGGCGGTGGCTACACCTTC	CASSQAGGGGYTF
TRBV27	NA	TRBJ2-1	TRBD2	TGTGCCAGCAGTTCAGTGGGAGGGCAGTACAATGAGCAGTTCTTC	CASSSVGGQYNEQFF
TRBV20-1	NA	TRBJ2-7	NA	TGCAGTGCTAGAGCGATCTCCTACGAGCAGTACTTC	CSARAISYEQYF
TRBV6-1	NA	TRBJ2-7	TRBD1	TGTGCCAGCAATCGACCGGGACAGGGTGTCGACGAGCAGTACTTC	CASNRPGQGVDEQYF
TRBV25-1	few	TRBJ2-7	NA	TGTGCCAGCAGTGATGCAGGGACCTACGAGCAGTACTTC	CASSDAGTYEQYF
TRBV27	once	TRBJ2-7	NA	TGTGCCTCCAAGTTCGCGAGGGGGAATGGATACGAGCAGTACTTC	CASKFARGNGYEQYF
TRBV12-3/TRBV12-4	NA	TRBJ2-4	NA	TGTGCCAGCAGTTTAGGGGGAGCGGCCAAAAACATTCAGTACTTC	CASSLGGAAKNIQYF
TRBV18	NA	TRBJ2-7	TRBD2	TGTGCCAGCTCACCACTATCCCTGAGACTAGCGGGAGCCTACGAGCAGTACTTC	CASSPLSLRLAGAYEQYF
TRBV4-1	NA	TRBJ2-6	NA	TGCGCCAGCAGCCCCCGAGTAGGGACCGGGGCCGACGTCCTGACTTTC	CASSPRVGTGADVLTF
TRBV15	NA	TRBJ2-3	NA	TGTGCCACCAGCAGAGATCGAGGGGACACGCAGTATTTT	CATSRDRGDTQYF
TRBV20-1	NA	TRBJ1-6	NA	TGCAGTGCTAGAGAGGCAGGATATAATTCACCCCTCCACTTT	CSAREAGYNSPLHF
TRBV27	few	TRBJ2-4	NA	TGTGCCAGCAGTTTCAGGGATAAAAACATTCAGTACTTC	CASSFRDKNIQYF
TRBV4-2	NA	TRBJ2-3	NA	TGTGCCAGCAGCCAACAGGCGACTCTCACAGATACGCAGTATTTT	CASSQQATLTDTQYF
TRBV19	NA	TRBJ1-2	NA	TGTGCCAGTAGGACTGCAGGGATTAACTATGGCTGCACCTTC	CASRTAGINYGCTF
TRBV11-2	NA	TRBJ2-7	NA	TGTGCCAGCAGCCCCTTAGCCCTGGGAGGAGGCTACGAGCAGTACTTC	CASSPLALGGGYEQYF
TRBV15	NA	TRBJ2-5	NA	TGTGCCACCAGCAGAGATTGGGGCAGGGAAGAAGAGACCCGGTACTTC	CATSRDWGREEETRYF
TRBV30	NA	TRBJ2-1	NA	TGTGCCTGGAGTGACGGGGCATATGAGCAGTTCTTC	CAWSDGAYEQFF
TRBV7-3	NA	TRBJ2-1	TRBD2	TGTGCCAGCAGCTCCAGCGGGGGGGTCAATGAGCAGTTCTTC	CASSSSGGVNEQFF
TRBV7-3	few	TRBJ1-6	NA	TGTGCCAGCAGCTTGGCAGTGAATTCACCCCTCCACTTT	CASSLAVNSPLHF
TRBV6-6	NA	TRBJ2-4	NA	TGTGCCAGCAGTTACGGGGGGGACAGAGCCAAAAACATTCAGTACTTC	CASSYGGDRAKNIQYF
TRBV20-1	NA	TRBJ1-1	NA	TGCAGTGCTAGAGGGACGATCGGGAACACTGAAGCTTTCTTT	CSARGTIGNTEAFF
TRBV11-2	few	TRBJ2-3	NA	TGTGCCAGCAGCTTAAGGTTCAGAAGTCACACAGATACGCAGTATTTT	CASSLRFRSHTDTQYF
TRBV9	few	TRBJ2-7	NA	TGTGCCAGCAGCGCCACCCGGGACCCTCCATACGAGCAGTACTTC	CASSATRDPPYEQYF
TRBV9	NA	TRBJ2-1	TRBD2	TGTGCCAGCAGCGTAGTAAGACTAGCGGGAGGCAATGAGCAGTTCTTC	CASSVVRLAGGNEQFF
TRBV7-9	few	TRBJ2-5	TRBD2	TGTGCCAGCAGCTTAACAGCGGGAGGGCAGAAGACCCAGTACTTC	CASSLTAGGQKTQYF
TRBV7-8	NA	TRBJ2-7	TRBD1	TGTGCCAGCAGCCCACCCGTGGGACAGGGGACCTACAATGAGCAGTACTTC	CASSPPVGQGTYNEQYF
TRBV7-9	NA	TRBJ2-3	NA	TGTGCCAGCAGCCCGCCTAGGAGAGACGCGTATTTT	CASSPPRRDAYF
TRBV5-1	NA	TRBJ2-7	NA	TGCGCCAGCAGCTCAACCGGGACAACTTACGAGCAGTACTTC	CASSSTGTTYEQYF
TRBV27	NA	TRBJ2-6	TRBD1	TGTGCCAGCAGTCCCGCCGGGACAGGGGTCTCTGGGGCCAACGTCCTGACTTTC	CASSPAGTGVSGANVLTF
TRBV6-1	NA	TRBJ1-6	TRBD1	TGTGCCAGCAGCGCCGGGACAGTTAATTCACCCCTCCACTTT	CASSAGTVNSPLHF
TRBV19	NA	TRBJ2-3	NA	TGTGCCAGTAGCCTAGGGAGTGGCGCGTATTTT	CASSLGSGAYF
TRBV2	few	TRBJ2-4	NA	TGTGCCAGCACTCAGGACGGACCCAAAAACATTCAGTACTTC	CASTQDGPKNIQYF
TRBV5-4	once	TRBJ2-7	NA	TGTGCCAGCAGCCTGCCCGACGGCGGCTGCGAGCAGTACTTC	CASSLPDGGCEQYF
TRBV5-5	NA	TRBJ1-5	NA	TGTGCCAGCAGCCCCAGGGGAGAGAATAGCAATCAGCCCCAGCATTTT	CASSPRGENSNQPQHF
TRBV27	NA	TRBJ2-1	TRBD2	TGTGCCAGCAGTCCGCTAGCGGGAGAGATTCAAGGCAATGAGCAGTTCTTC	CASSPLAGEIQGNEQFF
TRBV20-1	NA	TRBJ1-5	TRBD1	TGCAGTGCTACTGATTTCGGACAGGCGGGCAATCAGCCCCAGCATTTT	CSATDFGQAGNQPQHF
TRBV12-3/TRBV12-4	few	TRBJ1-2	NA	TGTGCCAGCCATAGGGGGATCTATGGCTACACCTTC	CASHRGIYGYTF
TRBV7-3	many	TRBJ2-7	NA	TGTGCCAGCAGCTTAACAGGGGCTGGCGAGCAGTACTTC	CASSLTGAGEQYF
TRBV9	once	TRBJ2-1	TRBD1	TGTGCCAGCAGCGTTGGGGACAGAATCTACAATGAGCAGTTCTTC	CASSVGDRIYNEQFF
TRBV27	NA	TRBJ2-5	TRBD1	TGTGCCAGCAGTTTACTGGGACAGGGGTCGGAGACCCAGTACTTC	CASSLLGQGSETQYF
TRBV6-5	NA	TRBJ2-7	NA	TGTGCCAGCAGTTACTCAAATTCAGTTCCCTACGAGCAGTACTTC	CASSYSNSVPYEQYF
TRBV4-1	few	TRBJ2-3	NA	TGCGCCAGCAGCCAAATTGCAACTTCCGGGGGATACGCGTATTTT	CASSQIATSGGYAYF
TRBV27	NA	TRBJ2-5	NA	TGTGCCAGCAGACGAGGCCCAGCGGGCCCAGAGACCCAGTACTTC	CASRRGPAGPETQYF
TRBV5-1	NA	TRBJ1-6	NA	TGCGCCAGCAGCTTGGATGCCGGACATAATTCACCCCTCCACTTT	CASSLDAGHNSPLHF
TRBV29-1	NA	TRBJ2-5	TRBD2	TGCAGCGTTGGAGGTCCGGGACTAGCGATCCAAGAGACCCAGTACTTC	CSVGGPGLAIQETQYF
TRBV29-1	NA	TRBJ2-3	NA	TGCAGCGTAGGTACGCGGTATTTT	CSVGTRYF
TRBV3-1	NA	TRBJ1-2	TRBD1	TGTGCCAGCAGCCAAGATCGGTCGGGACAGGGGCCCTCCTTCTATGGCTACACCTTC	CASSQDRSGQGPSFYGYTF
TRBV18	NA	TRBJ2-7	NA	TGTGCCAGCTCACCATTCCAGTCCTACGAGCAGTACTTC	CASSPFQSYEQYF
TRBV20-1	NA	TRBJ2-7	TRBD1	TGCAGTGCTAGAGGGTTTACTACCGGGACAGGAAACTACGAGCAGTACTTC	CSARGFTTGTGNYEQYF
TRBV9	NA	TRBJ2-1	NA	TGTGCCAGCAGCGTATCCGGGGACGCCTACAATGAGCAGTTCTTC	CASSVSGDAYNEQFF
TRBV20-1	NA	TRBJ1-1	NA	TGCAGCCCACTGGGGCACGAAGCTTTCTTT	CSPLGHEAFF
TRBV7-9	few	TRBJ2-7	NA	TGTGCCAGCAGCTTAGCGTTTGGAGACTCCTACGAGCAGTACTTC	CASSLAFGDSYEQYF